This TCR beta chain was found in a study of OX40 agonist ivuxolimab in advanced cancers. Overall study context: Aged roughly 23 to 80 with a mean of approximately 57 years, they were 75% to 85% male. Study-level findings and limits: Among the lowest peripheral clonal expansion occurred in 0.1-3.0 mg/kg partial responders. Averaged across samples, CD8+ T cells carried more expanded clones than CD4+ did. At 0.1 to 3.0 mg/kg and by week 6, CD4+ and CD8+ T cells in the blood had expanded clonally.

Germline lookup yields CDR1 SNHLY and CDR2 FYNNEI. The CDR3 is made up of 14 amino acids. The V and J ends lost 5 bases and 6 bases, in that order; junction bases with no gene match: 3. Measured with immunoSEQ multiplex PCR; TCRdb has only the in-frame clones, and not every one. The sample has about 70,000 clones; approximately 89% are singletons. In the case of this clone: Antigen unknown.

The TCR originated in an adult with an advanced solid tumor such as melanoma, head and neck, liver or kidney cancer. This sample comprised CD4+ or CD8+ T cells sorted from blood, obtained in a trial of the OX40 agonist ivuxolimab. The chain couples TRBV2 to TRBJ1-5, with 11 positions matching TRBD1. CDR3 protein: CASSWTGGSQPQHF. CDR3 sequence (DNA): TGTGCCAGCAGTTGGACAGGGGGCAGTCAGCCCCAGCATTTT.